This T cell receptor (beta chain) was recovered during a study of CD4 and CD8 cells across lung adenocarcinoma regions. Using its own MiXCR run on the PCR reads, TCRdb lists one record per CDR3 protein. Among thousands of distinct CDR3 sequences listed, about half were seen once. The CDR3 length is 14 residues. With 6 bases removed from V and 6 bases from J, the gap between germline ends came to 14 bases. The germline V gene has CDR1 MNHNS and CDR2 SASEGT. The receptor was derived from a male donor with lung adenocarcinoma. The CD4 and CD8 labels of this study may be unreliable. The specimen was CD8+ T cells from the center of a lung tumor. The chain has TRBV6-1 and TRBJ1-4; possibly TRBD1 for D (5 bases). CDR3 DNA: TGTGCCAGCAGAGTCGGGGGAGGTGATGAAAAACTGTTTTTT. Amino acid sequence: CASRVGGGDEKLFF.